This entry describes one T cell receptor (beta chain). Its specificity is unknown. The data originate from a study of somatic mutations in cytotoxic T cells in rheumatoid arthritis. Whole-study results and caveats: Healthy controls did not share the age-linked increase in CD8+ clonality seen in rheumatoid arthritis patients.

V dropped 5 bases and J dropped 6 bases, with 14 bases sitting between them. The CDR3 extends over 13 amino acids. CDR1 and CDR2 (germline): SQVTM, ANQGSEA. Original analysis: Large patient CD8+ clones, those above 1%, rarely matched published virus-specific TCRB sequences. The method was immunoSEQ multiplex PCR; TCRdb's version includes in-frame clones alone and lacks a portion of them. D and trimming were read from the DNA, whereas the V and J calls and clone size are those reported in that table. The repertoire includes approximately 3,100 clones, around 80% of them detected once, and about 13% sits in the top ten.

Sequences were obtained from CD8+ T cells sorted from blood. The rearrangement joins TRBV29-1 to TRBJ2-1; D is perhaps TRBD2 (6 bases). This clonotype originated in a woman aged 45-65 years with rheumatoid arthritis. CDR3 loop: CSVQQAGPNEQFF. The CDR3 region has the DNA TGCAGCGTTCAACAAGCGGGTCCCAATGAGCAGTTCTTC.